Listed below are T cell receptor beta chains from one sample, sequenced in a study of radiation and T cells in renal cell carcinoma. This table comes from immunoSEQ multiplex PCR, and its TCRdb copy is limited to in-frame clones, with some not included. Of around 70,000 clones in the sample, 82% were seen once. The material sequenced was blood, taken from a patient whose treatment included radiotherapy and nephrectomy. Every receptor here comes from a man aged 60 to 75 with renal cell carcinoma. CDR3s include the opening cysteine and the closing phenylalanine or tryptophan. The order of the fields is V gene, J gene, clone size, D gene, CDR3 protein, CDR3 DNA. D genes are given only for firm matches. Expanded clones are given a class, and other clones once, few, many or no size at all.

v_gene: TRBV6-1; j_gene: TRBJ2-3; abundance: -; d_gene: TRBD1; CDR3aa: CASSAVQGESTDTQYF; CDR3nt: TGTGCCAGCAGTGCCGTACAGGGGGAGAGCACAGATACGCAGTATTTT
v_gene: TRBV19; j_gene: TRBJ2-3; abundance: -; d_gene: -; CDR3aa: CASSDRIADITDTQYF; CDR3nt: TGTGCCAGTAGTGACCGGATAGCGGATATCACAGATACGCAGTATTTT
v_gene: TRBV27; j_gene: TRBJ2-4; abundance: -; d_gene: -; CDR3aa: CASSPGIRVKRWDIQYF; CDR3nt: TGTGCCAGCAGTCCCGGGATACGGGTTAAGAGATGGGACATTCAGTACTTC
v_gene: TRBV19; j_gene: TRBJ2-7; abundance: -; d_gene: -; CDR3aa: CASKGPANYEQYF; CDR3nt: TGTGCCAGCAAGGGCCCCGCCAACTACGAGCAGTACTTC
v_gene: TRBV7-9; j_gene: TRBJ2-5; abundance: -; d_gene: -; CDR3aa: CASSLMETQYF; CDR3nt: TGTGCCAGCAGCTTAATGGAGACCCAGTACTTC
v_gene: TRBV11-2; j_gene: TRBJ2-7; abundance: -; d_gene: -; CDR3aa: CASSFNGAYEQYF; CDR3nt: TGTGCCAGCAGCTTCAACGGAGCCTACGAGCAGTACTTC
v_gene: TRBV27; j_gene: TRBJ1-5; abundance: once; d_gene: -; CDR3aa: CASSPDRNNQPQHF; CDR3nt: TGTGCCAGCAGTCCGGACAGAAACAATCAGCCCCAGCATTTT
v_gene: TRBV12-5; j_gene: TRBJ2-1; abundance: -; d_gene: -; CDR3aa: CASGLKGPTAYNEQFF; CDR3nt: TGTGCTAGTGGTTTGAAGGGCCCCACCGCCTACAATGAGCAGTTCTTC
v_gene: TRBV7-9; j_gene: TRBJ2-5; abundance: -; d_gene: -; CDR3aa: CASSQQGGGETQYF; CDR3nt: TGTGCCAGCAGCCAACAGGGCGGAGGGGAGACCCAGTACTTC
v_gene: TRBV5-1; j_gene: TRBJ2-7; abundance: -; d_gene: -; CDR3aa: CASHRDPTSYEQYF; CDR3nt: TGCGCCAGCCACCGGGACCCTACCTCGTACGAGCAGTACTTC
v_gene: TRBV25-1; j_gene: TRBJ2-7; abundance: few; d_gene: TRBD1; CDR3aa: CASSETGTGTWMPYEQYF; CDR3nt: TGTGCCAGCAGTGAAACCGGGACAGGCACCTGGATGCCCTACGAGCAGTACTTC
v_gene: TRBV7-9; j_gene: TRBJ2-7; abundance: -; d_gene: -; CDR3aa: CASSLVALDEQYF; CDR3nt: TGTGCCAGCAGCTTAGTGGCCTTAGACGAGCAGTACTTC
v_gene: TRBV5-1; j_gene: TRBJ2-5; abundance: -; d_gene: -; CDR3aa: CASSLDGPIQETQYF; CDR3nt: TGCGCCAGCAGCTTGGACGGACCGATACAAGAGACCCAGTACTTC
v_gene: TRBV11-2; j_gene: TRBJ2-5; abundance: -; d_gene: -; CDR3aa: CASSADTYQETQYF; CDR3nt: TGTGCCAGCAGCGCCGACACCTACCAAGAGACCCAGTACTTC
v_gene: TRBV4-2; j_gene: TRBJ2-5; abundance: few; d_gene: TRBD2; CDR3aa: CASSQGGTSGGRYQETQYF; CDR3nt: TGTGCCAGCAGCCAAGGCGGGACTAGCGGGGGGAGGTACCAAGAGACCCAGTACTTC
v_gene: TRBV19; j_gene: TRBJ1-4; abundance: -; d_gene: TRBD1; CDR3aa: CATLGQGNEKLFF; CDR3nt: TGTGCCACGCTCGGACAGGGTAATGAAAAACTGTTTTTT
v_gene: TRBV7-2; j_gene: TRBJ2-5; abundance: -; d_gene: TRBD2; CDR3aa: CASSLLTGREGETQYF; CDR3nt: TGTGCCAGCAGCTTATTGACGGGGAGGGAGGGAGAGACCCAGTACTTC
v_gene: TRBV2; j_gene: TRBJ2-5; abundance: -; d_gene: TRBD2; CDR3aa: CASSSLAGGQETQYF; CDR3nt: TGTGCCAGCAGTTCACTAGCGGGAGGGCAAGAGACCCAGTACTTC
v_gene: TRBV11-2; j_gene: TRBJ1-1; abundance: -; d_gene: -; CDR3aa: CASSGGHTEAFF; CDR3nt: TGTGCCAGCAGCGGTGGACACACTGAAGCTTTCTTT
v_gene: TRBV6-1; j_gene: TRBJ2-2; abundance: few; d_gene: -; CDR3aa: CASIGGGVGGELFF; CDR3nt: TGTGCCAGCATCGGAGGGGGGGTAGGCGGGGAGCTGTTTTTT
v_gene: TRBV4-1; j_gene: TRBJ1-1; abundance: medium-sized; d_gene: -; CDR3aa: CASSQRSNTEAFF; CDR3nt: TGCGCCAGCAGCCAACGGTCGAACACTGAAGCTTTCTTT
v_gene: TRBV7-2; j_gene: TRBJ2-2; abundance: few; d_gene: -; CDR3aa: CASSPSLATFTGELFF; CDR3nt: TGTGCCAGCAGCCCTTCTTTAGCGACATTCACCGGGGAGCTGTTTTTT
v_gene: TRBV14; j_gene: TRBJ2-2; abundance: -; d_gene: -; CDR3aa: CASNPARGGTGTVNTGELFF; CDR3nt: TGTGCCAGCAACCCCGCCAGGGGAGGAACCGGGACTGTGAACACCGGGGAGCTGTTTTTT
v_gene: TRBV6-1; j_gene: TRBJ1-3; abundance: -; d_gene: -; CDR3aa: CASSEAQGTGNTMYF; CDR3nt: TGTGCCAGCAGTGAAGCGCAGGGAACTGGAAACACCATGTATTTT
v_gene: TRBV29-1; j_gene: TRBJ2-1; abundance: -; d_gene: TRBD2; CDR3aa: CSVAGLAGGRYNEQFF; CDR3nt: TGCAGCGTCGCCGGACTAGCGGGAGGGAGGTACAATGAGCAGTTCTTC
v_gene: TRBV27; j_gene: TRBJ2-7; abundance: -; d_gene: -; CDR3aa: CASSALQGGEQYF; CDR3nt: TGTGCCAGCAGTGCCCTACAGGGTGGCGAGCAGTACTTC
v_gene: TRBV19; j_gene: TRBJ1-4; abundance: -; d_gene: -; CDR3aa: CASSTGQTTTNEKLFF; CDR3nt: TGTGCCAGTAGTACGGGACAAACCACAACTAATGAAAAACTGTTTTTT
v_gene: TRBV7-2; j_gene: TRBJ2-5; abundance: -; d_gene: TRBD2; CDR3aa: CASSPGTRGVQETQYF; CDR3nt: TGTGCCAGCAGCCCCGGGACTAGAGGAGTTCAAGAGACCCAGTACTTC
v_gene: TRBV9; j_gene: TRBJ2-1; abundance: -; d_gene: TRBD2; CDR3aa: CASSPEWGTSGSDEQFF; CDR3nt: TGTGCCAGCAGCCCGGAGTGGGGGACTAGCGGGAGCGATGAGCAGTTCTTC
v_gene: TRBV2; j_gene: TRBJ2-1; abundance: -; d_gene: -; CDR3aa: CASSLDYPRPYNEQFF; CDR3nt: TGTGCCAGCAGCCTTGACTACCCGCGCCCCTACAATGAGCAGTTCTTC
v_gene: TRBV4-1; j_gene: TRBJ2-1; abundance: -; d_gene: TRBD2; CDR3aa: CASSLGLAGVYNEQFF; CDR3nt: TGCGCCAGCAGCCTCGGACTAGCGGGAGTCTACAATGAGCAGTTCTTC
v_gene: TRBV29-1; j_gene: TRBJ2-7; abundance: -; d_gene: -; CDR3aa: CSVNPALGYEQYF; CDR3nt: TGCAGCGTTAATCCGGCTTTGGGATACGAGCAGTACTTC
v_gene: TRBV28; j_gene: TRBJ1-2; abundance: -; d_gene: -; CDR3aa: CASSFTRGRTSGGYTF; CDR3nt: TGTGCCAGCAGTTTCACGAGGGGCCGGACGTCGGGTGGCTACACCTTC
v_gene: TRBV19; j_gene: TRBJ2-2; abundance: -; d_gene: -; CDR3aa: CASINGNTGELFF; CDR3nt: TGTGCCAGTATCAACGGTAACACCGGGGAGCTGTTTTTT
v_gene: TRBV27; j_gene: TRBJ2-7; abundance: -; d_gene: -; CDR3aa: CASRGSASYEQYF; CDR3nt: TGTGCCAGCAGGGGTTCCGCATCCTACGAGCAGTACTTC
v_gene: TRBV27; j_gene: TRBJ2-1; abundance: -; d_gene: TRBD2; CDR3aa: CASWGTRGHEQFF; CDR3nt: TGTGCCAGCTGGGGGACTAGAGGCCATGAGCAGTTCTTC
v_gene: TRBV28; j_gene: TRBJ2-5; abundance: -; d_gene: -; CDR3aa: CASTMQETQYF; CDR3nt: TGTGCCAGCACGATGCAAGAGACCCAGTACTTC
v_gene: TRBV25-1; j_gene: TRBJ2-5; abundance: once; d_gene: TRBD2; CDR3aa: CASSGLGQETQYF; CDR3nt: TGTGCCAGTAGCGGGTTGGGCCAAGAGACCCAGTACTTC
v_gene: TRBV14; j_gene: TRBJ2-5; abundance: -; d_gene: -; CDR3aa: CASSQETSVQETQYF; CDR3nt: TGTGCCAGCAGCCAAGAAACGAGCGTCCAAGAGACCCAGTACTTC